This TCR beta chain was captured by sequencing in a study of Graves' ophthalmopathy and Graves' hyperthyroidism. Findings and caveats of the study: Blood also carried most expanded thyroid clonotypes exceeding 0.001 frequency.

In this cohort, patients with other autoimmune diseases, uncontrolled infections, pregnancy or lactation were excluded. The authors isolated PBMCs from 8.5 to 10 ml of fresh peripheral blood. Amplifying from RNA transcripts, the study obtained TCR beta CDR3 regions. HTBI-primed first-round RT-PCR preceded second-round multiplex PCR. TCRdb used MiXCR to reprocess the multiplex PCR reads, holding one entry per CDR3 protein. The sample lists 300,000 to 350,000 distinct CDR3 sequences, roughly 17% seen once, with 9% to 15% in the top ten. The germline V and J ends were trimmed by 2 bases and 5 bases, with 6 bases remaining between them. The CDR3 extends over 12 amino acids. Germline CDR1 and CDR2: MDHEN and SYDVKM. Many counts were recorded for this clonotype. Its antigen is currently unknown.

This clonotype was obtained from an adult man with Graves' ophthalmopathy. The sequencing sample was made of peripheral blood. This chain connects TRBV28 to TRBJ1-1; D call uncertain. CDR3 amino acids: CASSLLYTEAFF. The CDR3 nucleotides read TGTGCCAGCAGTTTACTGTATACTGAAGCTTTCTTT.